This T cell receptor (beta chain) was found in a study of T cells in Graves' hyperthyroidism and ophthalmopathy. Turning to the study itself: The initial diagnosis was the point when peripheral blood was collected, ahead of any treatment.

An absence of ophthalmopathy progression within 18 months meant stable Graves' hyperthyroidism. Many counts were recorded for this clonotype. Amplified regions were TCR beta CDR3 sequences from RNA transcripts. TCR CDR3 regions were first amplified by RT-PCR with HTBI primers. TCRdb analysed the multiplex PCR reads with MiXCR anew, one entry per CDR3 protein. The table lists hundreds of thousands of distinct CDR3 sequences, approximately 15% of them singletons, with 10% to 13% in the top ten. The receptor was isolated from a woman in her late teens or twenties with Graves' hyperthyroidism. Material for sequencing was blood.

The CDR3 nucleotides read TGTGCCAGCAGCGAAGGAGGGACAGGGGGCTACGAGCAGTACTTC. This sequence encodes CASSEGGTGGYEQYF. The chain carries TRBV25-1 and TRBJ2-7; 11 bases map to TRBD1. The CDR3 has 15 amino acids. CDR1 is MGHDK and CDR2 is SYGVNS in the germline V gene. The J segment lost 3 bases and the V segment lost 6 bases, leaving 7 bases of the junction unmatched.